These 10 T cell receptor beta chains were all obtained from the same sample, sequenced in a study of blood T cells in healthy people across ages. The authors ran a second PCR of 7 to 11 cycles using a sample-barcoded 5' primer and a J-beta primer mix. TCRdb re-analysed the 5' RACE reads in MiXCR, keeping a single row per CDR3 protein. In the table there are roughly 1,800,000 distinct CDR3 sequences, 49% of which are singletons. Specimen: blood. Receptor source: a woman aged 40 to 55 in good health.

This clonotype was detected a few times. The gene calls are TRBV7-2 and TRBJ1-5; 10 nucleotides match TRBD1. The germline V gene has CDR1 SGHTA and CDR2 FQGNSA. The V and J ends lost 1 base and 3 bases, in that order; junction bases with no gene match: 6. CDR3 length: 17 amino acids. The DNA of the CDR3 is TGTGCCAGCAGCTTAGTAGGGGGACAGGGGTCCAATCAGCCCCAGCATTTT. This gives the protein CASSLVGGQGSNQPQHF.

The chain employs TRBV15 and TRBJ1-5; D not certain. This CDR3 has 15 residues. V lost 3 bases to trimming and J lost 7 bases, with 16 bases between them. The germline V gene has CDR1 LNHNV and CDR2 YYDKDF (reference sequence). The CDR3 DNA reads as TGTGCCACCAGCAGGGACCATAAAAAGGGCCAGCCCCAGCATTTT. Protein: CATSRDHKKGQPQHF.

A note on this clonotype: Mismatch with germline at one junction end may stem from a read error. The V call is TRBV2, the J call TRBJ2-5; D is unresolved. The germline gives CDR1 SNHLY, CDR2 FYNNEI. The CDR3 totals 14 residues. In nucleotides, the CDR3 is TGTGCCGGCAGTGAAGAGGCGATACAAGAGACCCAGTACTTC. This gives the protein CAGSEEAIQETQYF.

The rearrangement uses TRBV2 and TRBJ2-1, with 12 bases lining up with TRBD2. V was clipped by 4 bases and J by 2 bases; unmatched bases: 6. There are 17 residues in the CDR3. The germline CDR1 and CDR2 sequences are SNHLY and FYNNEI. DNA of the CDR3: TGTGCCAGCAGTGTTCCTAGCGGGGGGGACCCCTACAATGAGCAGTTCTTC. This codes for CASSVPSGGDPYNEQFF. Drawing the rest from reference TRBV2 and TRBJ2-1, the complete variable domain is EPEVTQTPSHQVTQMGQEVILRCVPISNHLYFYWYRQILGQKVEFLVSFYNNEISEKSEIFDDQFSVERPDGSNFTLKIRSTKLEDSAMYFCASSVPSGGDPYNEQFFGPGTRLTVL.

This chain links TRBV9 with TRBJ2-1; D is uncertain. The CDR3 consists of 13 residues. With 3 bases removed from V and 9 bases from J, the gap between germline ends came to 13 bases. Germline V gene data show CDR1 as SGDLS and CDR2 as YYNGEE. The CDR3 DNA is TGTGCCAGCAGCGCGACCTGGGGTAGTGAGCAGTTCTTC. This codes for CASSATWGSEQFF.

This clonotype appeared a few times. The chain joins TRBV7-2 to TRBJ2-5, with 9 bases lining up with TRBD2. The CDR3 covers 16 residues. Per the germline V gene, CDR1 is SGHTA and CDR2 is FQGNSA. V lost 2 bases to trimming and J lost 4 bases; unmatched junction nucleotides: 8. CDR3 sequence: CASSLMAGGPRETQYF. In nucleotides, the CDR3 is TGTGCCAGCAGCTTAATGGCGGGGGGGCCGCGAGAGACCCAGTACTTC.

J is TRBJ2-7 and V is TRBV18; 11 bases line up with TRBD1. Germline CDR1 and CDR2: KGHSH and LQKENI. The CDR3 covers 14 residues. V gave up 4 bases and J gave up 6 bases; unmatched junction bases: 5. In nucleotides, the CDR3 is TGTGCCAGCTCACAGGGGACAGGGGGACGCGAGCAGTACTTC. It yields the protein CASSQGTGGREQYF.

The genes are TRBV4-3 and TRBJ2-3; D possibly corresponds to TRBD2 (8 bases). Germline loops: CDR1 LGHNA, CDR2 YSLEER. The CDR3 totals 16 residues. V lost 0 bases and J 7 bases, leaving 17 bases between the germline ends. The chain's CDR3 is CASSQDREGAAYTQYF. CDR3 sequence (DNA): TGCGCCAGCAGCCAAGATCGGGAGGGGGCGGCCTATACGCAGTATTTT.

This chain uses TRBV5-1 with TRBJ1-1, with 9 bases aligning to TRBD1. V trimming: 3 bases; J trimming: 5 bases; junction bases outside the gene matches: 8. CDR3 size: 15 residues. In germline, CDR1 is SGHRS, CDR2 YFSETQ. CDR3 loop: CASSSPGQGGTEAFF. For the CDR3, the DNA is TGCGCCAGCAGCTCACCGGGACAGGGAGGAACTGAAGCTTTCTTT. The full variable domain, with the rest looked up from reference TRBV5-1 and TRBJ1-1, is KAGVTQTPRYLIKTRGQQVTLSCSPISGHRSVSWYQQTPGQGLQFLFEYFSETQRNKGNFPGRFSGRQFSNSRSEMNVSTLELGDSALYLCASSSPGQGGTEAFFGQGTRLTVV.

The J gene is TRBJ2-5, the V gene TRBV28; the match to TRBD1 covers 7 bases. The J call may be incorrect, as the DNA end agrees better with TRBJ2-7. Germline V CDR1 and CDR2: MDHEN, SYDVKM. This CDR3 contains 14 residues. The CDR3 DNA reads as TGTGCCAGCAGTATAGACAGGGTTTCATACGAGCAGTACTTC. Translated, it gives CASSIDRVSYEQYF.